What follows are 21 T cell receptor beta chains derived from one specimen sequenced in a study of blood T cell repertoires in COVID-19. Repertoires were generated with immunoSEQ multiplex PCR, while TCRdb's copy carries only in-frame clones and drops some. The data hold roughly 150,000 clones, with roughly 84% observed a single time. Sequencing input: peripheral blood. The origin of the receptors is a woman of 80 years or more with active or convalescent COVID-19.

The chain links TRBV11-3 to TRBJ1-2; D unresolved. V shed 6 bases and J shed 0 bases, with 17 bases lying between them. This CDR3 contains 16 residues. Germline assignment: CDR1 SGHNT and CDR2 YENEEA. Here the CDR3 DNA reads TGTGCCAGCAGGCGGGTCCCGAAGGAGGCTAACTATGGCTACACCTTC. It is translated as CASRRVPKEANYGYTF.

This clone was observed a few times. CDR3 loop: CASSQTSGRVQRSKNIQYF. For the CDR3, the DNA is TGCGCCAGCAGCCAAACTAGCGGGAGGGTGCAAAGGAGCAAAAACATTCAGTACTTC. The V and J genes are TRBV4-1 and TRBJ2-4; 13 bases are shared with TRBD2. The CDR3 contains 19 residues. Germline V lookup: CDR1 MGHRA, CDR2 YSYEKL. V lost 2 bases to trimming and J lost 3 bases; unmatched junction nucleotides: 10.

The CDR3 bases are TGTGCCAGTAGTGGAGGGACTACTACCTACAATGAGCAGTTCTTC. Translated, it gives CASSGGTTTYNEQFF. The rearrangement uses TRBV19 and TRBJ2-1, with 7 bases fitting TRBD2. The CDR3 has 15 amino acids. Germline CDR1 and CDR2: LNHDA and SQIVND (reference sequence). V lost 5 bases, J lost 2 bases, and 6 bases stayed unmatched.

The V gene is TRBV5-6, the J gene TRBJ1-6; D is perhaps TRBD1 (6 bases). Trimming took off 1 base at V and 10 bases at J, with 18 bases between the two ends. Per the germline V gene, CDR1 is SGHDT and CDR2 is YYEEEE. There are 16 residues in the CDR3. CDR3 sequence: CASSLWMETGSSPLHF. The CDR3 DNA reads TGTGCCAGCAGCTTGTGGATGGAGACAGGATCATCACCCCTCCACTTT.

The CDR3 protein is CASSLSGTRDIQYF. CDR3 nucleotides: TGTGCCAGCAGCCTTAGCGGGACTCGAGACATTCAGTACTTC. The chain combines TRBV28 with TRBJ2-4, with 8 bases aligning to TRBD2. CDR1 and CDR2 (germline): MDHEN, SYDVKM. The CDR3 has 14 residues. With 6 bases clipped from V and 8 bases from J, the junction kept 9 bases outside the gene matches.

This clone was seen just once. V usage is TRBV19 and J usage is TRBJ2-1, with 11 bases matching TRBD2. The length of the CDR3 is 14 residues. Germline-derived CDR1 and CDR2 are LNHDA and SQIVND (reference sequence). Losses at the gene ends were 5 bases for V and 10 bases for J; bases not matched to a gene: 7. DNA of the CDR3: TGTGCCAGTAGTCATAGCGGGAGGGCGGGCGAGCAGTTCTTC. It encodes CASSHSGRAGEQFF.

About this clone: An end of the junction does not agree with germline; a read error may underlie this. CDR3 sequence (DNA): TGTGCCAGTAGTATAGAGGGGGCTAAATATGGCTACACCTTC. It is translated as CASSIEGAKYGYTF. V usage is TRBV19 and J usage is TRBJ1-2; D is possibly TRBD1 (6 bases). The CDR3 has 14 amino acids. Germline lookup yields CDR1 LNHDA and CDR2 SQIVND (reference sequence).

Only one count was recorded for this clone. The chain recombines TRBV24-1 with TRBJ1-5; 11 bases map to TRBD1. V lost 4 bases to trimming and J lost 5 bases; unmatched junction nucleotides: 3. The CDR3 has 15 residues. The germline gives CDR1 KGHDR, CDR2 SFDVKD. Here the CDR3 DNA reads TGTGCCACCAGTGAGGGGACAGGGGGTGATCAGCCCCAGCATTTT. Protein: CATSEGTGGDQPQHF.

V gene TRBV19 combines with J gene TRBJ2-5; TRBD2 agrees at 11 bases. Germline V gene lookup returns CDR1 LNHDA and CDR2 SQIVND (reference sequence). The CDR3 sequence is 15 residues long. After removal of 6 bases from V and 1 base from J, the junction contained 4 bases not matched to a gene. The chain's CDR3 is CASRRLAGSQETQYF. CDR3 DNA sequence: TGTGCCAGTAGGAGACTAGCGGGGTCCCAAGAGACCCAGTACTTC.

The table lists this clone with a few counts. The rearrangement links TRBV10-3 to TRBJ2-1; 10 bases agree with TRBD2. Germline CDR1 reads ENHRY; CDR2 reads SYGVKD. The V gene end was trimmed by 7 bases and the J gene end by 5 bases; junction bases not matched to a gene: 14. The CDR3 has 17 residues. The DNA of the CDR3 is TGTGCCATCAAGGCCTGGGAGGGGCTAGCGGGGGACAATGAGCAGTTCTTC. Its protein is CAIKAWEGLAGDNEQFF.

The chain combines TRBV28 with TRBJ1-2; TRBD1 might be the D (6 bases). This CDR3 is 15 amino acids long. Trimming removed 3 bases from V and 3 bases from J, with 14 bases in between. Germline V gives CDR1 MDHEN, CDR2 SYDVKM. CDR3 protein: CASSFGGQLYYGYTF. For the CDR3, the DNA is TGTGCCAGCAGTTTTGGAGGACAGCTATACTATGGCTACACCTTC.

This clone appeared once. The chain links TRBV19 to TRBJ1-2; D is ambiguous. The V and J ends lost 7 bases and 1 base respectively, with 16 bases between them. There are 15 residues in the CDR3. Germline V gives CDR1 LNHDA, CDR2 SQIVND (reference sequence). The CDR3 loop is CASTSPRGFNYGYTF. In DNA form, the CDR3 reads TGTGCCAGTACTTCCCCGCGGGGTTTTAACTATGGCTACACCTTC. Using reference TRBV19 and TRBJ1-2 for the parts outside the CDR3, the full variable domain is DGGITQSPKYLFRKEGQNVTLSCEQNLNHDAMYWYRQDPGQGLRLIYYSQIVNDFQKGDIAEGYSVSREKKESFPLTVTSAQKNPTAFYLCASTSPRGFNYGYTFGSGTRLTVV.

This rearrangement joins TRBV5-4 to TRBJ1-2, with D maybe TRBD1 (5 bases). Germline loops: CDR1 SGHNT, CDR2 YYREEE (reference sequence). The CDR3 consists of 13 residues. V lost 0 bases, J lost 4 bases, and 7 bases lay in between. The CDR3 region is CASSLGQFYGYTF. CDR3 coding DNA: TGTGCCAGCAGCTTGGGACAGTTCTATGGCTACACCTTC.

This sequence joins TRBV5-1 and TRBJ2-2, with TRBD2 identical over 11 bases. CDR1 is SGHRS, CDR2 YFSETQ, per germline. The CDR3 extends over 16 amino acids. The J segment lost 6 bases and the V segment lost 0 bases, leaving 4 bases of the junction unmatched. CDR3 protein: CASSLDTSGSAGELFF. DNA of the CDR3: TGCGCCAGCAGCTTGGATACTAGCGGGAGCGCCGGGGAGCTGTTTTTT.

The chain employs TRBV15 and TRBJ2-3; 7 bases fit TRBD2. The CDR3 is 17 amino acids. Germline-derived CDR1 and CDR2 are LNHNV and YYDKDF (reference sequence). V trimming: 3 bases; J trimming: 0 bases; junction bases outside the gene matches: 9. The CDR3 bases are TGTGCCACCAGCAGGCAATTCCCGGGACTAAGCACAGATACGCAGTATTTT. Its translation is CATSRQFPGLSTDTQYF.

This clone was seen more than once but under ten times. For the CDR3, the DNA is TGTGCCAGCAGCTTATATGGGACAGCTAACACTGAAGCTTTCTTT. Encoded protein: CASSLYGTANTEAFF. The V call is TRBV11-3, the J call TRBJ1-1; 7 bases fit TRBD1. After removal of 2 bases from V and 2 bases from J, the junction contained 5 bases not matched to a gene. This CDR3 has 15 amino acids. The germline CDR1 and CDR2 sequences are SGHNT and YENEEA. Based on the CDR3 plus reference TRBV11-3 and TRBJ1-1, the full variable domain is EAGVVQSPRYKIIEKKQPVAFWCNPISGHNTLYWYLQNLGQGPELLIRYENEEAVDDSQLPKDRFSAERLKGVDSTLKIQPAELGDSAVYLCASSLYGTANTEAFFGQGTRLTVV.

In nucleotides, the CDR3 is TGCGCCAGCAGCCAGGGACAGGGGGGAGAGGACACTGAAGCTTTCTTT. Its translation: CASSQGQGGEDTEAFF. The J gene is TRBJ1-1, the V gene TRBV4-1; 11 positions agree with TRBD1. With V trimmed by 3 bases and J by 3 bases, 6 bases remained unmatched. The germline gives CDR1 MGHRA, CDR2 YSYEKL. This CDR3 is built from 16 residues.

The V gene is TRBV7-9, the J gene TRBJ1-1, with D unresolved. The CDR3 spans 12 residues. Looked up from germline, CDR1 is SEHNR and CDR2 is FQNEAQ (reference sequence). V lost 5 bases, J lost 1 base, and 5 bases lay in between. Here the CDR3 reads CASSHKNTEAFF. The DNA of the CDR3 is TGTGCCAGCAGCCACAAGAACACTGAAGCTTTCTTT.

Regarding this clone: This may be a read error, as it is one base from a much larger clone. The rearrangement uses TRBV7-8 and TRBJ2-5; TRBD2 is a possible D gene (6 bases). Per germline, CDR1 SGHVS and CDR2 FQNEAQ. This CDR3 has 13 residues. DNA for the CDR3: TGTACCAGCAGCGCGCCGGGAGAGGAGACCCAGTACTTC. Encoded protein: CTSSAPGEETQYF.

V usage is TRBV13 and J usage is TRBJ2-5; D possibly corresponds to TRBD2 (5 bases). V lost 6 bases to trimming and J lost 5 bases, with 10 bases between them. CDR3 size: 12 residues. Per the germline V gene, CDR1 is PRHDT and CDR2 is FYEKMQ (reference sequence). The CDR3, as DNA: TGTGCCAGCAGTCGATGGAGGGAGACCCAGTACTTC. It yields the protein CASSRWRETQYF. Variable domain in full (rest from reference TRBV13 and TRBJ2-5): AAGVIQSPRHLIKEKRETATLKCYPIPRHDTVYWYQQGPGQDPQFLISFYEKMQSDKGSIPDRFSAQQFSDYHSELNMSSLELGDSALYFCASSRWRETQYFGPGTRLLVL.

The chain carries TRBV28 and TRBJ2-7, with 7 nucleotides matching TRBD2. Looked up from germline, CDR1 is MDHEN and CDR2 is SYDVKM. The CDR3 is 15 residues long. J gave up 4 bases and V 5 bases, and 11 bases lay outside the gene matches. The CDR3 DNA follows: TGTGCCAGCAGTCAACCGGGAGGAAGGTCTTACGAGCAGTACTTC. Protein product: CASSQPGGRSYEQYF. The whole variable domain, filled in from reference TRBV28 and TRBJ2-7, reads DVKVTQSSRYLVKRTGEKVFLECVQDMDHENMFWYRQDPGLGLRLIYFSYDVKMKEKGDIPEGYSVSREKKERFSLILESASTNQTSMYLCASSQPGGRSYEQYFGPGTRLTVT.